The rows below give T cell receptor beta chains drawn from one sample of a study of T cell repertoires in cytomegalovirus infection. One entry per CDR3 protein results from TCRdb running MiXCR on the reads. The table shows around 530,000 distinct CDR3 sequences, with more than 25% occurring only once. The sequenced sample was PBMCs. The receptors derive from a human donor in good health (CMV status not recorded). Some clones in this sample may be carry-over from other donors' samples. CDR3s include the opening cysteine and the closing phenylalanine or tryptophan. A D gene is named only where the DNA matches it firmly. The listing skips clone size in some rows; elsewhere it reads once, few, many or a size class.

V gene,D gene,J gene,clone size,CDR3 DNA,CDR3 protein
TRBV14,.,TRBJ1-1,.,TGTGCCAGCAGCTCATACCTCGGGCAGGGCCTGAACACTGAAGCTTTCTTT,CASSSYLGQGLNTEAFF
TRBV12-5,TRBD2,TRBJ2-5,few,TGTGCTAGTGGCCCCGGGACTAGCGGGCAACCAGGCGAGACCCAGTACTTC,CASGPGTSGQPGETQYF
TRBV6-2/TRBV6-3,TRBD2,TRBJ2-1,.,TGTGCCAGCAGTTACTCGCAGGGACTAGCGGGTCGCCCCAATGAGCAGTTCTTC,CASSYSQGLAGRPNEQFF
TRBV29-1,.,TRBJ2-4,few,TGCAGCGCTGTGGGGAAAGCGGGTTCAAACATTCAGTACTTC,CSAVGKAGSNIQYF
TRBV11-2,.,TRBJ1-2,.,TGTGCCAGCAGCTCTCCTGGGGGGTCGGGAGACTATGGCTACACCTTC,CASSSPGGSGDYGYTF
TRBV4-1,TRBD2,TRBJ2-3,.,TGCGCCAGCAGCCGAACCGATAGCGGGAGTGATACGCAGTATTTT,CASSRTDSGSDTQYF
TRBV6-1,TRBD1,TRBJ2-3,.,TGTGCCAGCAGTGACGGGGACAGGGGGTGGGATACGCAGTATTTT,CASSDGDRGWDTQYF
TRBV29-1,.,TRBJ2-5,.,TGCAGCGTTGAAGTAGCCTTCGAGACCCAGTACTTC,CSVEVAFETQYF
TRBV28,TRBD2,TRBJ2-3,.,TGTGCCAGCACCTCTCCGGGACTAGCGAAAAGGGGCACAGATACGCAGTATTTT,CASTSPGLAKRGTDTQYF
TRBV6-5,.,TRBJ2-3,.,TGTGCCAGCAGAATTGGTGATACGCAGTATTTT,CASRIGDTQYF
TRBV11-3,.,TRBJ1-1,few,TGTGCCAGCAGCCCCGGAGGCAGGGGAGCTTTCTTT,CASSPGGRGAFF
TRBV2,.,TRBJ2-7,few,TGTGCCAGCAGGGTGGCAGGGGGGCCCTACGAGCAGTACTTC,CASRVAGGPYEQYF
TRBV12-3/TRBV12-4,TRBD2,TRBJ2-3,.,TGTGCCAGCACTCCTCTAGCGGAGTCAGATACGCAGTATTTT,CASTPLAESDTQYF
TRBV28,TRBD1,TRBJ1-1,few,TGTGCCAGCAGTATACCGGACAGGAGGAACACTGAAGCTTTCTTT,CASSIPDRRNTEAFF
TRBV6-2/TRBV6-3,TRBD2,TRBJ2-1,many,TGTGCCAGCAGCCCCGGAGTAGCGGGAGTGGGTTACAATGAGCAGTTCTTC,CASSPGVAGVGYNEQFF
TRBV7-3,TRBD2,TRBJ2-3,.,TGTGCCAGCAGCTTAACGGGACTAGCGGGAGATACGCAGTATTTT,CASSLTGLAGDTQYF
TRBV29-1,TRBD1,TRBJ2-7,few,TGCAGCGCCAACAGGGGAGATGGATCCGAGCAGTACTTC,CSANRGDGSEQYF